This passage covers 8 T cell receptor beta chains from one sample sequenced in a study of early T cells in non-severe SARS-CoV-2 infection. TCRdb re-derived calls from the 5' RACE reads in MiXCR, one entry per CDR3 protein. This table has more than 60,000 distinct CDR3 sequences, around an eighth appearing once. Sample: whole blood, taken at baseline. The source is an adult who was a healthcare worker with PCR-confirmed SARS-CoV-2 infection or an uninfected control (not recorded which).

This clonotype was picked up a small number of times. The V gene is TRBV20-1, the J gene TRBJ2-7; D ambiguous. The CDR3 covers 11 residues. Per germline, CDR1 DFQATT and CDR2 SNEGSKA (reference sequence). V lost 3 bases and J lost 3, with 6 bases in between. CDR3 residues: CSARRNYEQYF. The CDR3 region has the DNA TGCAGTGCTAGGAGGAACTACGAGCAGTACTTC.

The chain carries TRBV2 and TRBJ2-4; TRBD1 matches 7 bases. The J segment lost 5 bases and the V segment lost 6 bases, leaving 10 bases of the junction unmatched. CDR1 SNHLY and CDR2 FYNNEI come from the germline V gene. The CDR3 is 15 amino acids. CDR3 DNA: TGTGCCAGCAGCCATTCCGGGACAGCGCAAAACATTCAGTACTTC. Translated: CASSHSGTAQNIQYF.

This chain links TRBV18 with TRBJ2-1; D is unresolved. The V gene lost 1 base and the J gene lost 8 bases, with 3 bases spanning the gap. The CDR3 runs 11 residues. The V gene's germline CDR1 is KGHSH and CDR2 LQKENI. The CDR3 loop reads CASSPRDEQFF. The CDR3 DNA sequence: TGTGCCAGCTCACCACGCGATGAGCAGTTCTTC.

The CDR3 reads CASSLTRDRDLQETQYF. The DNA of the CDR3 is TGTGCCAGCAGCCTGACACGGGACAGGGACTTACAAGAGACCCAGTACTTC. V is TRBV25-1 and J is TRBJ2-5; 9 bases agree with TRBD1. Germline V gives CDR1 MGHDK, CDR2 SYGVNS. J gave up 2 bases and V 6 bases, and 13 bases lay outside the gene matches. CDR3 length: 17 amino acids. The complete variable domain, with remaining parts taken from reference TRBV25-1 and TRBJ2-5, reads EADIYQTPRYLVIGTGKKITLECSQTMGHDKMYWYQQDPGMELHLIHYSYGVNSTEKGDLSSESTVSRIRTEHFPLTLESARPSHTSQYLCASSLTRDRDLQETQYFGPGTRLLVL.

This clonotype showed up just a few times. V and J are TRBV6-2 or TRBV6-3 and TRBJ2-7; maybe TRBD1 (5 bases). The V end was cut by 6 bases, the J end by 5 bases, with 11 bases between. CDR1 and CDR2 (germline): MNHEY, SVGEGT. The CDR3 contains 12 residues. This CDR3 reads CASSPTVNEQYF. In nucleotides, the CDR3 is TGTGCCAGCAGCCCGACAGTGAACGAGCAGTACTTC.

This clonotype occurred many times. The CDR3 region has the DNA TGTGCCAGCAGCTTGCGTTCCCAGGGGGCCTACAATGAGCAGTTCTTC. This gives the protein CASSLRSQGAYNEQFF. The chain joins TRBV7-3 to TRBJ2-1; 7 positions agree with TRBD1. The CDR3 extends over 16 amino acids. V lost 3 bases, J lost 2 bases, and 7 bases stayed unmatched. Germline V gives CDR1 SGHTA, CDR2 FQGTGA. The variable domain in full, with the rest retrieved from reference TRBV7-3 and TRBJ2-1, is GAGVSQTPSNKVTEKGKYVELRCDPISGHTALYWYRQSLGQGPEFLIYFQGTGAADDSGLPNDRFFAVRPEGSVSTLKIQRTERGDSAVYLCASSLRSQGAYNEQFFGPGTRLTVL.

This clonotype was observed a handful of times. The V gene is TRBV20-1, the J gene TRBJ2-7; D is ambiguous. The CDR3 sequence is 11 residues long. V was shortened by 3 bases and J by 7 bases, with 10 bases between the two germline ends. Germline CDR1 DFQATT, CDR2 SNEGSKA (reference sequence). The CDR3 loop reads CSASPLREQYF. DNA for the CDR3: TGCAGTGCTAGCCCCTTGCGGGAGCAGTACTTC.

About this clonotype itself: With a much larger clone just one base away, this may be a read error. The chain links TRBV4-1 to TRBJ1-2, with unresolved D. This CDR3 region has 11 residues. Germline loops: CDR1 MGHRA, CDR2 YSYEKL. This CDR3 is CTSSQGIGYTF. CDR3 bases: TGCACCAGCAGCCAAGGAATAGGCTACACCTTC.